This T cell receptor (beta chain) was sequenced in a study of regulatory T cells in long-lasting Graves disease (dated by TCRdb to 2020 to 2022). Background for the entire study: Persistent Graves' disease meant more than 5 years of antithyroid drug treatment with TSH receptor autoantibodies that stayed positive. Persistent Graves' disease patients were compared with newly diagnosed Graves' disease patients by peripheral blood TCR sequencing and RNA sequencing. The study was registered as a clinical trial and conducted in China. A total of 33 samples underwent TCR sequencing, from roughly 13 patients with persistent Graves' disease and 20 or so patients with newly diagnosed Graves' disease. Persistent Graves' disease patients in the clinical cohort had taken antithyroid drugs for roughly 10 years on average. What the research found in general, with its limitations: As a limitation, the authors acknowledged that the small sample size may reduce accuracy. Patients with persistent disease shared more public clonotypes (around 2,700) than newly diagnosed patients did (966). Because the primary lesion, thyroid tissue, could not be accessed, the study looked at peripheral blood alone. Sequencing and analysis were limited to the TCR beta chain. Lower TCR Shannon entropy and fewer highly expanded clones were observed in persistent Graves' disease patients than in newly diagnosed patients, which suggested clonal expansion. Preferential use of TRBV28, TRBJ1-2 and TRBJ2-5 was observed in persistent disease, whereas TRBV20-1 and TRBJ2-1 were favored in newly diagnosed disease.

The library was built by means of multiplex PCR. This sample was sequenced with an Illumina HiSeq 4000. TCR beta libraries were built with iRepertoire HTBI primers and Arm-PCR amplification of CDR3 regions. PCR products were gel purified before sequencing. Per the original workflow: Gene usage analysis of CDR3 amino acid clonotypes relied on the approximately 60 TRBV and 14 TRBJ segments identified across samples. Filtered high-quality paired reads were merged into contigs using COPE and FqMerger. BLAST was used to align contigs to IMGT TRBV, TRBD and TRBJ reference genes, with CDR3 defined following IMGT. Any clonotype with a frequency above 0.1% was classified as a highly expanded clone. Repertoire diversity was measured by Shannon entropy, and V-J evenness by the Gini coefficient. Clonotypes shared by more than one individual were considered public. TCRdb itself trimmed the public reads at Q25 with fastp, ran MiXCR and retained productive beta chains. Duplicate CDR3 protein sequences are folded into a single record with the most common DNA and genes. TCRdb's processing, not the study's, gives the V and J calls here. The sample has roughly 300,000 distinct CDR3 sequences on record, about 20% of them singletons. Around 30% of the sample lies in the top ten.

The germline V gene provides CDR1 MDHEN and CDR2 SYDVKM. At the junction V is shortened by 6 bases and J by 10 bases, with 12 bases in between. The CDR3 sequence holds 11 residues, the cysteine and phenylalanine included. Solely the CDR3 DNA is kept, with 33 bases framed from the first base. The time point tag for this specimen amounts to: persistent/refractory GD, antithyroid drugs over 5 years with positive TRAb. RNA was extracted from PBMCs in TRIzol for both TCR sequencing and RNA sequencing. Graves' disease was diagnosed according to American Thyroid Association guidelines. Recruitment of patients was carried out at an endocrinology department in Xi'an, China. Each patient gave approximately 10 milliliters of peripheral blood, collected in an EDTA anticoagulant tube. Ficoll Paque Plus density gradient separation was used to isolate PBMCs, and no further T cell sorting was performed. An Agilent 2100 Bioanalyzer and agarose gel were used to check RNA quality, and a NanoDrop 2000 was used to measure RNA concentration.

This clonotype appeared many times. Its antigen target is currently unknown. Per-base quality was not reported, and no clone a single base away is much larger than it. The chain is assembled from TRBV28 and TRBJ1-1; no D segment can be confidently identified. The clonotype originates from a female donor with Graves disease. The source material was peripheral blood mononuclear cells (PBMCs), sampled when the disease was refractory, from a patient treated with antithyroid drugs. The CDR3 in this case is CASSLGGRAFF. The base sequence is TGTGCCAGCAGCCTTGGCGGCCGAGCTTTCTTT.